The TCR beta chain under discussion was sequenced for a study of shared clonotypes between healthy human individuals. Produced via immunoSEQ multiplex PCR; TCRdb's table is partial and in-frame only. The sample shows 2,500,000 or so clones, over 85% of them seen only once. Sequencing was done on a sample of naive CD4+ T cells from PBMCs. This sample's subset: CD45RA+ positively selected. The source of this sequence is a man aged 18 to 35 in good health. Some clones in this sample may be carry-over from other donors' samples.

This CDR3 reads CASSYLQDWRREQYF. In DNA form, the CDR3 reads TGTGCCAGCAGTTACCTCCAGGACTGGCGTAGAGAGCAGTACTTC. V is TRBV6-5 and J is TRBJ2-7; maybe TRBD2 (5 bases). CDR3 size: 15 residues. The V gene lost 2 bases and the J gene lost 7 bases, with 18 bases spanning the gap. Germline loops: CDR1 MNHEY, CDR2 SVGAGI.